The rows below give T cell receptor beta chains drawn from one sample of a study of T cell repertoires in cytomegalovirus infection. Each CDR3 protein is one row after TCRdb ran MiXCR on the reads. The sample contains 300,000 to 400,000 distinct CDR3 sequences, 18% of which appear only once. Sequenced: PBMCs. The origin of the receptors is a human donor in good health (CMV status not recorded). Some clones in this sample may be carry-over from other donors' samples. CDR3s include the opening cysteine and the closing phenylalanine or tryptophan. D genes are given only for firm matches. Clone size is given for some rows only: seen once, a few or many times, or a class if the clone is expanded.

>TRBJ2-7|-|TRBV19|-
TGTGCCACCGAGGGGGAGGACTACGAGCAGTACTTC
CATEGEDYEQYF
>TRBJ1-3|-|TRBV28|few
TGTGCCAGCAGCCTGGGGCCTCCTTTCTCTGGAAACACCATATATTTT
CASSLGPPFSGNTIYF
>TRBJ1-5|-|TRBV7-2|many
TGTGCCAGCAGCGCCTTGGGGGCTTATAGCAATCAGCCCCAGCATTTT
CASSALGAYSNQPQHF
>TRBJ2-3|-|TRBV6-6|few
TGTGCCAGCAGTTACTCGGGTGGCGGAGAGAGCACAGATACGCAGTATTTT
CASSYSGGGESTDTQYF
>TRBJ2-7|-|TRBV3-1|-
TGTGCCAGCAGCCAAGGCCTCGACGCATATGACGAGCAGTACTTC
CASSQGLDAYDEQYF
>TRBJ2-3|TRBD2|TRBV7-2|many
TGTGCCAGCAGCCTGACTAGCGGGAGCTACACAGATACGCAGTATTTT
CASSLTSGSYTDTQYF
>TRBJ2-1|TRBD2|TRBV11-2|few
TGTGCCAGCACCCAAAACGGACTAGCGGGTTACAATGAGCAGTTCTTC
CASTQNGLAGYNEQFF
>TRBJ1-5|-|TRBV5-1|-
TGCGCCAGCAGCCCTGACGGGCTAAGCAATCAGCCCCAGCATTTT
CASSPDGLSNQPQHF
>TRBJ2-7|-|TRBV11-2|once
TGTGCCAGCAGCTCAGTATTCAGGGCGCGCGAGCAGTACTTC
CASSSVFRAREQYF
>TRBJ1-5|-|TRBV7-8|many
TGTGCCAGCAGCGCCAACAGGGTGCGCAATCAGCCCCAGCATTTT
CASSANRVRNQPQHF
>TRBJ2-6|-|TRBV11-2|-
TGTGCCAGCAGCTTTGTTCAGCTAGGGAACTCTGGGGCCAACGTCCTGACTTTC
CASSFVQLGNSGANVLTF
>TRBJ2-2|TRBD2|TRBV7-2|many
TGTGCCAGCAGCCGGACTAGCGGGAGGAACACCGGGGAGCTGTTTTTT
CASSRTSGRNTGELFF
>TRBJ2-1|TRBD1|TRBV12-3/TRBV12-4|many
TGTGCCAGCAGTCAGGACAGGAGCTCCTACAATGAGCAGTTCTTC
CASSQDRSSYNEQFF
>TRBJ2-1|TRBD2|TRBV2|few
TGTGCCAGCAGTGATCAACTAGCGATTGAGCAGTTCTTC
CASSDQLAIEQFF
>TRBJ1-5|TRBD1|TRBV20-1|few
TGCAGTGCCTCCGGGACAGTTGAGGAGCCCCAGCATTTT
CSASGTVEEPQHF
>TRBJ2-5|TRBD1|TRBV20-1|few
TGCAGTGCTCCGCACACCGGGACAGAACAAGAGACCCAGTACTTC
CSAPHTGTEQETQYF
>TRBJ2-7|TRBD1|TRBV2|-
TGTGCCAGCAGCCCACAGGGGACCTACGAGCAGTACTTC
CASSPQGTYEQYF
>TRBJ1-1|-|TRBV7-8|many
TGTGCCAGCAGCTTAGAAATCAGGGTGAACACTGAAGCTTTCTTT
CASSLEIRVNTEAFF
>TRBJ1-4|TRBD1|TRBV2|few
TGTGCCAGCAGCAGACAGGGGGCAGGTGAAAAACTGTTTTTT
CASSRQGAGEKLFF
>TRBJ1-1|-|TRBV12-3/TRBV12-4|-
TGTGCCAGCAGTTCACTGACAGAAGAAGCTTTCTTT
CASSSLTEEAFF
>TRBJ1-2|TRBD1|TRBV5-1|few
TGCGCCAGCAGCCGGGACAGGGGGATTGGTGGCTACACCTTC
CASSRDRGIGGYTF
>TRBJ2-7|TRBD2|TRBV5-4|many
TGTGCCAGCAGCCCCCCGGGGAGCGGGATCGGGGAGATTGTGCAGTACTTC
CASSPPGSGIGEIVQYF
>TRBJ2-5|-|TRBV14|-
TGTGCCAGCAGCCAAGGCGGGATTCGAAGGACCCAGTACTTC
CASSQGGIRRTQYF
>TRBJ1-1|TRBD1|TRBV7-9|-
TGTGCCAGCAGCACGGACAGGCGGGTTCCTGAAGCTTTCTTT
CASSTDRRVPEAFF
>TRBJ1-1|-|TRBV29-1|few
TGCAGCGTTTTATCAAGGAGGGCGAGCACTGAAGCTTTCTTT
CSVLSRRASTEAFF
>TRBJ1-3|TRBD1|TRBV6-1|-
TGTGCCAGCAGCCTGACAGGGGGATCCTCTGGAAACACCATATATTTT
CASSLTGGSSGNTIYF
>TRBJ2-7|-|TRBV20-1|-
TGCAGTGCTGAGATCAAAACCGGCGGGGAGCAGTACTTC
CSAEIKTGGEQYF
>TRBJ2-7|TRBD2|TRBV20-1|few
TGCAGTGCTACCATCCCGCTAGCGGGGCTCGTCGAGCAGTACTTC
CSATIPLAGLVEQYF